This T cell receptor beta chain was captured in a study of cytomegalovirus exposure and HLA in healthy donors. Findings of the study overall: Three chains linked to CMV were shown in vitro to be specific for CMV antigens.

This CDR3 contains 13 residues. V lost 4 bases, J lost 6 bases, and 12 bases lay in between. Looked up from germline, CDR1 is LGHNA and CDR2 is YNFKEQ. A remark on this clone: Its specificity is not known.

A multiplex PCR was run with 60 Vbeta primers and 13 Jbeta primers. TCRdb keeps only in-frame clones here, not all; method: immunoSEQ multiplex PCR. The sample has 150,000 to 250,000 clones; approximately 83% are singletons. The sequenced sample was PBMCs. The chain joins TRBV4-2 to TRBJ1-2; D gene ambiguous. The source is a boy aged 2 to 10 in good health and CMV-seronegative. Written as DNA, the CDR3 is TGTGCCAGCAGCCCCAGCCCCGGGGATGGCTACACCTTC. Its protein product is CASSPSPGDGYTF.